This TCR beta chain was profiled in a study of human T cells and chemical hapten exposure (dated by TCRdb to the early 2020s). Background for the entire study: Libraries were pooled for sequencing, and variation in per-sample TCR yields was attributed mainly to small differences in library volumes within the pool. Both TCR alpha and TCR beta chains were sequenced from each blood RNA sample. The study tracked peripheral blood TCR repertoire changes in vivo during primary and secondary sensitization to the hapten diphenylcyclopropenone (DPC) in alopecia patients. Study-level results and caveats: Repeated subsampling changed both the strength of the expansion versus patch-test correlation and the threshold at which the correlation became significant. No change with DPC sensitization was found in the number of TCRs above 1 in 1000 frequency, and no evidence of global repertoire structure alterations was found.

Total RNA was isolated from unfractionated whole blood collected in Tempus Blood RNA tubes. About 5 healthy volunteers served as TCR sequencing controls and were bled at day 0, 2 weeks and 6 weeks. To prepare the library, 5' RACE was applied. The sequencer was an Illumina MiSeq. Library preparation attached unique molecular identifiers to individual cDNA molecules for quantitative, reproducible TCR counting. The study's own analysis went as follows. A median of about 87,000 TCRs per sample was observed, with a range of about 23,224 to 690,600. The Decombinator software suite was used to annotate V, J and CDR3 in the TCR reads. Every sample was subsampled to the same number of TCRs (28,000) for the PS versus PT1 abundance plots. TCRs were defined as expanded if absent before sensitization and observed at least eight times at the 2-week time point. TCRdb took the public reads, trimmed them with fastp at Q25, ran MiXCR for clone calling and kept in-frame beta chains. For every CDR3 protein sequence, its rows merge into one entry that carries the most common genes and DNA. In this record, the V and J calls reflect TCRdb's handling and not the investigators' own analysis. The sample table holds 70,000 to 85,000 distinct CDR3 sequences, of which roughly 15% were seen once. The top ten clones comprise 6.8% of the sample.

Taken from the germline V gene, the CDR1 and CDR2 loops are MDHEN and SYDVKM. The CDR3 spans 13 residues, from the cysteine through the phenylalanine. The CDR3 DNA has 39 bases and is translated from base 1. Trimming costs V 1 base and J 10 bases, and their ends lie 13 bases apart. Concerning this clonotype: What this receptor recognizes is not known. Base quality data are lacking; no much larger clone is found one base away.

The TCR comes from a female donor in good health. The chain couples TRBV28 to TRBJ1-1; the D gene assignment is ambiguous. The CDR3 here reads CASSLSLERRAFF. Read as DNA, the sequence is TGTGCCAGCAGTTTATCTCTGGAACGCCGAGCTTTCTTT.